The T cell receptor (beta chain) under discussion was sequenced for a study of T cells after yellow fever vaccination. General observations from the study: Researchers report a weaker secondary response that nonetheless peaked faster, day 5 versus 15.

Template-switching 5'RACE yielded the TCR cDNA; a universal primer site and UMIs were added in the process. TCRdb re-called the 5' RACE reads through MiXCR, storing one row per CDR3 protein. The data show approximately 330,000 distinct CDR3 sequences, roughly an eighth seen once. Trimming cost V 3 bases and J 3 bases, with 8 bases left between them. The CDR3 runs to 13 residues. This clonotype showed up many times. Its specificity is unknown. This TCR was recovered from a man younger than 35 who received the YFV17D yellow fever vaccine. The input for sequencing was CD4+ T cells sorted from PBMCs, taken 15 days after the yellow fever booster vaccination. This rearrangement joins TRBV12-3 or TRBV12-4 to TRBJ1-2, with D hard to call. The CDR3 loop reads CASSFGEDYGYTF. In DNA form, the CDR3 reads TGTGCCAGCAGTTTCGGGGAAGACTATGGCTACACCTTC.